A single sample is the source of the 28 T cell receptor beta chains below, sequenced in a study of cytomegalovirus exposure and HLA in healthy donors. Clones were sequenced by immunoSEQ multiplex PCR, and TCRdb holds only the in-frame ones, with some missing. This sample has approximately 280,000 clones, with around 85% found just once. Sample: PBMCs. These receptors were obtained from a woman aged 18-35 years in good health and CMV-seronegative.

The V and J genes are TRBV11-3 and TRBJ1-1; the D is unclear. Germline assignment: CDR1 SGHNT and CDR2 YENEEA. Between the trimmed V and J ends, which lost 0 bases and 5 bases, there was a span of 13 bases. This CDR3 contains 15 residues. CDR3 DNA: TGTGCCAGCAGCTTAGACTGGGAACCGGGGACTGAAGCTTTCTTT. This translates into CASSLDWEPGTEAFF.

In nucleotides, the CDR3 is TGTGCCAGCAGCGAGCCGGGACGGGGGACCTACGAGCAGTACTTC. It is translated as CASSEPGRGTYEQYF. The chain links TRBV11-3 to TRBJ2-7, with D possibly TRBD2 on 6 matching bases. Per the germline V gene, CDR1 is SGHNT and CDR2 is YENEEA. The CDR3 covers 15 residues. Trimming removed 5 bases from V and 2 bases from J, with 16 bases in between.

The gene calls are TRBV7-9 and TRBJ1-2; 8 bases align to TRBD1. This CDR3 has 13 residues. V gave up 5 bases and J gave up 7 bases; unmatched junction bases: 6. Germline loops: CDR1 SEHNR, CDR2 FQNEAQ (reference sequence). Here the CDR3 reads CASSAWGQAGYTF. CDR3 sequence (DNA): TGTGCCAGCAGCGCCTGGGGACAGGCTGGCTACACCTTC.

V is TRBV11-2 and J is TRBJ1-1; 7 nucleotides match TRBD1. The trim removed 0 bases at V and 1 base at J, leaving 5 bases unmatched. Germline CDR1 reads SGHAT; CDR2 reads FQNNGV. This CDR3 is 16 amino acids long. The CDR3 reads CASSLEGRGSNTEAFF. The CDR3 DNA is TGTGCCAGCAGCTTAGAAGGCAGGGGGTCGAACACTGAAGCTTTCTTT.

This chain uses TRBV6-5 with TRBJ2-7; 8 nucleotides align to TRBD2. The CDR3 is 15 residues long. The germline V gene encodes CDR1 MNHEY and CDR2 SVGAGI. The V and J ends lost 0 bases and 4 bases, in that order; junction bases with no gene match: 5. The CDR3 nucleotides read TGTGCCAGCAGTTACTCGACGGCGGGAGGATACGAGCAGTACTTC. Amino acids: CASSYSTAGGYEQYF.

The chain couples TRBV2 to TRBJ2-5; a weak D match, TRBD2 (6 bases). The length of the CDR3 is 14 residues. Trimming removed 8 bases from V and 4 bases from J, with 17 bases in between. Germline-derived CDR1 and CDR2 are SNHLY and FYNNEI. The CDR3, as DNA: TGTGCCAGCCGGAAGGAGGGAGGCGGAGAGACCCAGTACTTC. It yields the protein CASRKEGGGETQYF.

The V gene is TRBV9, the J gene TRBJ2-2; possibly TRBD1 for D (6 bases). Germline CDR1 reads SGDLS; CDR2 reads YYNGEE. Deletions cut 3 bases from V and 0 bases from J, with 9 bases between. The CDR3 loop spans 15 amino acids. CDR3 amino acids: CASSAGVPNTGELFF. The CDR3 DNA sequence: TGTGCCAGCAGCGCAGGGGTTCCGAACACCGGGGAGCTGTTTTTT.

The chain recombines TRBV7-4 with TRBJ1-2, with 8 bases that match TRBD1. Per germline, CDR1 SGHVT and CDR2 SQSDAQ. The CDR3 is made up of 15 amino acids. Losses at the gene ends were 4 bases for V and 0 bases for J; bases not matched to a gene: 4. The CDR3 reads CASSSRQGPNYGYTF. The DNA of the CDR3 is TGTGCCAGCAGCTCCCGACAGGGGCCTAACTATGGCTACACCTTC.

This clone has a handful of counts. The rearrangement uses TRBV10-1 and TRBJ2-7; D unclear. Trimming stripped 3 bases from V and 1 base from J, with 10 bases between. Germline loops: CDR1 WNHNN, CDR2 SYGVQD (reference sequence). The CDR3 contains 14 residues. This chain's CDR3 is CASSDSYRSYEQYF. CDR3 in DNA: TGCGCCAGCAGTGATAGTTACAGATCCTACGAGCAGTACTTC.

This chain connects TRBV2 to TRBJ1-1; perhaps TRBD1 as D (6 bases). The CDR3 consists of 13 residues. The germline gives CDR1 SNHLY, CDR2 FYNNEI. Deletions cut 6 bases from V and 10 bases from J, with 18 bases between. The CDR3 sequence: CASRGDNRGGAFF. The CDR3 DNA follows: TGTGCCAGCAGGGGGGACAATCGAGGTGGAGCTTTCTTT.

The chain has TRBV10-2 and TRBJ1-2; D is uncertain. There are 13 residues in the CDR3. V lost 6 bases, J lost 7 bases, and 15 bases lay in between. CDR1 is WSHSY, CDR2 SAAADI, per germline. The CDR3 nucleotides read TGCGCCAGCAGGGCCGGGTTCACGTCTGGCTACACCTTC. Its translation: CASRAGFTSGYTF.

The chain has TRBV10-3 and TRBJ1-1, with D unclear. CDR1 is ENHRY, CDR2 SYGVKD, per germline. Trimming removed 7 bases from V and 1 base from J, with 10 bases in between. This CDR3 is built from 13 residues. The CDR3 DNA is TGTGCCATCAATACGGACTCGAACACTGAAGCTTTCTTT. This codes for CAINTDSNTEAFF.

This clone was seen many times. The V and J genes are TRBV6-4 and TRBJ2-5; 10 bases map to TRBD2. The CDR3 has 17 residues. Germline V CDR1 and CDR2: MRHNA, SNTAGT. V dropped 5 bases and J dropped 0; count of bases not matched to a gene: 9. CDR3 protein: CASSPSISGGYQETQYF. The CDR3 nucleotides are TGTGCCAGCAGTCCATCAATTAGCGGGGGGTACCAAGAGACCCAGTACTTC.

This clone appeared once. This chain links TRBV7-2 with TRBJ2-1; D might be TRBD2 (5 bases). This CDR3 has 16 amino acids. Looked up from germline, CDR1 is SGHTA and CDR2 is FQGNSA. Between the trimmed V and J ends, which lost 2 bases and 0 bases, there was a span of 11 bases. CDR3 bases: TGTGCCAGCAGCTTAAGCGGATCGAGCTCCTACAATGAGCAGTTCTTC. Amino acid sequence: CASSLSGSSSYNEQFF.

This rearrangement joins TRBV5-6 to TRBJ1-2; weak D call: TRBD1 (5 bases). This CDR3 is built from 14 residues. Per germline, CDR1 SGHDT and CDR2 YYEEEE. The V gene lost 5 bases and the J gene lost 5 bases, with 16 bases spanning the gap. In DNA, the CDR3 is TGTGCCAGCAGGGGGACTTTCATCGGGTATGGCTACACCTTC. Translation: CASRGTFIGYGYTF.

The V gene is TRBV7-9, the J gene TRBJ1-1; tentative D call: TRBD1 (5 bases). V lost 6 bases and J lost 1, with 9 bases in between. Germline CDR1 and CDR2: SEHNR and FQNEAQ (reference sequence). This CDR3 contains 13 residues. This CDR3 reads CASRRGQNTEAFF. As DNA, the CDR3 is TGTGCCAGCAGGCGCGGACAGAACACTGAAGCTTTCTTT.

The CDR3 coding sequence is TGTGCCAGCAGCGAACTAGCGGGATCGTGGGAGACCCAGTACTTC. Translated, it gives CASSELAGSWETQYF. V gene TRBV6-1 combines with J gene TRBJ2-5; TRBD2 agrees at 10 bases. CDR3 length: 15 amino acids. V trimming: 6 bases; J trimming: 5 bases; junction bases outside the gene matches: 9. Germline CDR1 and CDR2: MNHNS and SASEGT.

The chain couples TRBV12-5 to TRBJ1-4, with a possible D match to TRBD1 (5 bases). V was clipped by 6 bases and J by 8 bases, with 10 bases between them. The CDR3 length is 12 residues. CDR1 is LGHNT and CDR2 is FRNRAP in the germline V gene. As DNA, the CDR3 is TGTGCTAGTGGCGTCAGGGAAGAAAAACTGTTTTTT. Translating gives CASGVREEKLFF. Using reference TRBV12-5 and TRBJ1-4 for the parts outside the CDR3, the full variable domain is DARVTQTPRHKVTEMGQEVTMRCQPILGHNTVFWYRQTMMQGLELLAYFRNRAPLDDSGMPKDRFSAEMPDATLATLKIQPSEPRDSAVYFCASGVREEKLFFGSGTQLSVL.

The rearrangement joins TRBV29-1 to TRBJ2-1, with 8 bases matching TRBD1. Germline-derived CDR1 and CDR2 are SQVTM and ANQGSEA. V shed 3 bases, J shed 3 bases, and the junction held 7 bases outside the gene matches. CDR3 length: 15 residues. CDR3 amino acids: CSVDPPGQDYNEQFF. The DNA for the CDR3 is TGCAGCGTTGATCCACCGGGACAGGACTACAATGAGCAGTTCTTC.

This chain uses TRBV5-4 with TRBJ2-7; D might be TRBD1 (6 bases). V lost 4 bases, J lost 2 bases, and 22 bases lay in between. This CDR3 spans 17 amino acids. Germline loops: CDR1 SGHNT, CDR2 YYREEE (reference sequence). Here the CDR3 DNA reads TGTGCCAGCAGCCGCATCTCCGGGACAACTGCTCCCTACGAGCAGTACTTC. It codes for CASSRISGTTAPYEQYF.

With respect to this clone: Its ends do not fully match the called genes, so a read error is possible. V and J are TRBV11-3 and TRBJ2-5; 7 bases are a match to TRBD2. CDR1 SGHNT and CDR2 YENEEA come from the germline V gene. CDR3 length: 14 residues. The CDR3 DNA is TGTGCCAGCAGCTTAAGGCTAGCGGAAGAGATCCAGTACTTC. This codes for CASSLRLAEEIQYF.

The chain joins TRBV5-1 to TRBJ1-5, with a possible D match to TRBD1 (6 bases). Germline values: CDR1 SGHRS, CDR2 YFSETQ. The CDR3 consists of 15 residues. The V and J ends lost 4 bases and 1 base respectively, with 12 bases between them. CDR3 loop: CASSLQGGSNQPQHF. The DNA of the CDR3 is TGCGCCAGCAGCCTACAGGGTGGGAGCAATCAGCCCCAGCATTTT.

Written as DNA, the CDR3 is TGTGCCAGCAGCTTAGCAGGATACACTGAAGCTTTCTTT. It specifies CASSLAGYTEAFF. This rearrangement joins TRBV5-6 to TRBJ1-1; D remains ambiguous. CDR1 is SGHDT, CDR2 YYEEEE, per germline. There are 13 residues in the CDR3. With 2 bases removed from V and 3 bases from J, the gap between germline ends came to 8 bases.

The rearrangement links TRBV9 to TRBJ2-3; TRBD2 matches 9 bases. This CDR3 has 17 amino acids. Germline trimming cut 1 base from V and 4 bases from J; bases unmatched to any gene: 10. Germline values: CDR1 SGDLS, CDR2 YYNGEE. The CDR3 loop reads CASSVPLGGGASDTQYF. CDR3 in DNA: TGTGCCAGCAGCGTACCCTTGGGCGGGGGGGCTTCAGATACGCAGTATTTT.

The chain combines TRBV27 with TRBJ2-3; 8 nucleotides agree with TRBD2. V was clipped by 1 base and J by 6 bases; unmatched bases: 9. The germline CDR1 and CDR2 sequences are MNHEY and SMNVEV (reference sequence). This CDR3 is built from 16 residues. CDR3 DNA sequence: TGTGCCAGCAGTTTATTTTGGCGGGAGGTCCCCGATACGCAGTATTTT. This sequence encodes CASSLFWREVPDTQYF.

The V call is TRBV12-5, the J call TRBJ1-4; D ambiguous. This CDR3 spans 10 amino acids. Trimming removed 5 bases at V and 7 bases at J, with 2 bases between. CDR1 LGHNT and CDR2 FRNRAP come from the germline V gene. The CDR3 DNA follows: TGTGCTAGTGGTCTTGAAAAACTGTTTTTT. This sequence encodes CASGLEKLFF.

This clone occurred a few times. CDR3 amino acids: CASKWGDRDNSPLHF. The CDR3 nucleotides read TGTGCCAGCAAGTGGGGGGACAGGGATAATTCACCCCTCCACTTT. The V gene is TRBV2, the J gene TRBJ1-6; 9 nucleotides line up with TRBD1. The ends lost 7 bases at V and 5 bases at J; junction bases unmatched: 6. The CDR3 spans 15 residues. Looked up from germline, CDR1 is SNHLY and CDR2 is FYNNEI.

This chain connects TRBV4-1 to TRBJ2-7; TRBD2 matches 13 bases. V was pared by 3 bases and J by 3 bases, with 2 bases of the junction left unmatched. Germline V gene data show CDR1 as MGHRA and CDR2 as YSYEKL. The CDR3 has 15 residues. The CDR3 DNA reads TGCGCCAGCAGCCAGGGGACTAGCGGGATCTACGAGCAGTACTTC. It codes for CASSQGTSGIYEQYF.